Listed below are T cell receptor beta chains from one sample, sequenced in a study of T cell repertoires in cytomegalovirus infection. TCRdb analysed the reads with MiXCR anew, one entry per CDR3 protein. The sample consists of hundreds of thousands of distinct CDR3 sequences, about 24% of them appearing once. What was sequenced was CD8+ T cells from PBMCs. The receptors were sampled from a human donor in good health (CMV status not recorded). Some clones in this sample may be carry-over from other donors' samples. The conserved cysteine and the conserved F or W are not part of the CDR3 here. Fields, in order: V gene, J gene, CDR3 protein.

TRBV6-6	TRBJ2-3	ASRASPGRGDTQY
TRBV29-1	TRBJ2-1	SVDEVFDNEQF
TRBV20-1	TRBJ2-1	SARGLAGDLPYNEQF
TRBV6-6	TRBJ1-2	ASTPSYGYT
TRBV7-6	TRBJ1-4	ANSLVQSRGEKLF
TRBV6-5	TRBJ2-1	ASSYTGFGNEQF
TRBV4-1	TRBJ2-5	ASSQGLGWGETQY
TRBV5-5	TRBJ1-1	ASAAWSGRNTEAF
TRBV20-1	TRBJ2-3	SARTVAGGDFLDTQY
TRBV6-6	TRBJ1-4	ASSYGENRDRGTSDSLEYEKLF
TRBV11-2	TRBJ2-1	ASSLSLADYNEQF
TRBV7-6	TRBJ2-5	ASSLRAALTETQY
TRBV7-8	TRBJ1-5	ASSLVSYQPQH
TRBV12-3/TRBV12-4	TRBJ1-4	ASSPRRGLEKLF
TRBV10-3	TRBJ2-5	AISVTRGETQY
TRBV4-1	TRBJ2-1	ASSQAKSGYEQF
TRBV7-2	TRBJ2-1	ASSPLTGVGNEQF
TRBV6-1	TRBJ1-1	AVGGGITEAF
TRBV27	TRBJ2-1	ASSLTSGPGNEQF
TRBV6-1	TRBJ2-5	ASSEFYSHQETQY
TRBV27	TRBJ2-1	ASRKGGGLINEQF
TRBV2	TRBJ2-3	ASSEFPWIGDTQY
TRBV7-2	TRBJ1-1	ASSSPFMNTEAF
TRBV7-9	TRBJ2-2	ASSPSDVVRTGELF
TRBV20-1	TRBJ2-7	SAPAEKTPSYEQY
TRBV12-3/TRBV12-4	TRBJ2-1	ASSSWTGWI
TRBV29-1	TRBJ2-7	SVDAQGSSYEQY